Sequencing of this T cell receptor beta chain was carried out in a study of identical twins. Each donor (without exception) was a healthy Caucasian. Each CDR3 protein gets one entry after TCRdb re-called the 5' RACE reads with MiXCR. The table records around 490,000 distinct CDR3 sequences, under 25% of them present only once. This CDR3 has 17 amino acids. Germline CDR1 SGHRS, CDR2 YFSETQ. V lost 1 base and J 2 bases, leaving 16 bases between the germline ends. To note about this clonotype: The antigen is not known.

Points from the study as a whole: Whereas memory repertoires showed no such difference, abundant cord blood beta clonotypes carried fewer insertions. Not following the same donors, the study drew its conclusions from cross-sectional statistical analysis.

In addition, the sample was reused for a study of yellow fever vaccine responses in identical twins. That source reports: Reportedly, the response of twins' T cells to the vaccine seemed partly convergent, partly personalized.

The TCR was taken from a woman younger than 30 in good health. This sequence joins TRBV5-1 and TRBJ2-1; perhaps TRBD2 as D (6 bases). The sequenced sample consisted of CD4+ T cells sorted from blood. As DNA, the CDR3 is TGCGCCAGCAGCTTGCCCCAAGGGTGGAGGGCCTACAATGAGCAGTTCTTC. As protein: CASSLPQGWRAYNEQFF.